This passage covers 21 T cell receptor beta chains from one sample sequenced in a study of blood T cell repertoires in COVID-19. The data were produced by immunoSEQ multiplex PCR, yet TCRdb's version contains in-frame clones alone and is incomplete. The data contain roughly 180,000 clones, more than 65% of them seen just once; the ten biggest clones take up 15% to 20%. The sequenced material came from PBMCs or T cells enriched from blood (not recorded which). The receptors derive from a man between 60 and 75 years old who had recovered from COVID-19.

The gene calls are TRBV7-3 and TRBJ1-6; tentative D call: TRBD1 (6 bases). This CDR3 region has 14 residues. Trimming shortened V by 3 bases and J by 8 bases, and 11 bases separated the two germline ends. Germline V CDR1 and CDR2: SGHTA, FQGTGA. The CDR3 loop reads CASSFGQSDSPLHF. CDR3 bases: TGTGCCAGCAGCTTCGGACAGTCTGATTCACCCCTCCACTTT.

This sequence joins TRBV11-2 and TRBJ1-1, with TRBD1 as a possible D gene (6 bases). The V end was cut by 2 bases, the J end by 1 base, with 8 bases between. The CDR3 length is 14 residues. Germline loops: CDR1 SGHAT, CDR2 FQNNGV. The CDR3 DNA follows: TGTGCCAGCAGCTTAACAGGGCCGAACACTGAAGCTTTCTTT. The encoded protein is CASSLTGPNTEAFF. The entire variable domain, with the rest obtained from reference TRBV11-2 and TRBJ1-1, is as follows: EAGVAQSPRYKIIEKRQSVAFWCNPISGHATLYWYQQILGQGPKLLIQFQNNGVVDDSQLPKDRFSAERLKGVDSTLKIQPAKLEDSAVYLCASSLTGPNTEAFFGQGTRLTVV.

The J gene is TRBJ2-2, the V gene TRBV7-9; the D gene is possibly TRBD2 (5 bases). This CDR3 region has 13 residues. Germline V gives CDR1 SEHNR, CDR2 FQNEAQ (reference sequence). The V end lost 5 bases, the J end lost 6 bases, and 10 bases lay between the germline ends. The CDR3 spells CASSRPEAGELFF. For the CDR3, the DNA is TGTGCCAGCAGCCGTCCGGAGGCCGGGGAGCTGTTTTTT.

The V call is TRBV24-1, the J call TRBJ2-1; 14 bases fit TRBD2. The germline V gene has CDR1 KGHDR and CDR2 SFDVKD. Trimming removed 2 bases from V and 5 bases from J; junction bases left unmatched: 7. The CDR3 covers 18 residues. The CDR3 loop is CATSDYRLAGGPNNEQFF. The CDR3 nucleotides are TGTGCCACCAGTGATTATCGACTAGCGGGAGGGCCGAACAATGAGCAGTTCTTC.

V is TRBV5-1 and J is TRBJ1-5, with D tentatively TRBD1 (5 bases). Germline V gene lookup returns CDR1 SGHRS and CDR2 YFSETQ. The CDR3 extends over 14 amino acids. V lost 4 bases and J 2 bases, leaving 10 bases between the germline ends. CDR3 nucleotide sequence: TGCGCCAGCAGCCCTGACAGTGGCAATCAGCCCCAGCATTTT. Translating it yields CASSPDSGNQPQHF.

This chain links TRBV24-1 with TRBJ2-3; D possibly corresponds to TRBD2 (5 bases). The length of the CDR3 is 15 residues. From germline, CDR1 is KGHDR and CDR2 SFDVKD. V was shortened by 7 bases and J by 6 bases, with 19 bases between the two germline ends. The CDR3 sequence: CATRLSQGSDDTQYF. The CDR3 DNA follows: TGTGCCACCAGACTCTCCCAAGGGAGTGACGATACGCAGTATTTT.

The CDR3 spells CASSRTGVSPLHF. The CDR3 DNA sequence: TGTGCCAGCAGTAGGACAGGGGTTTCACCCCTCCACTTT. The chain employs TRBV5-4 and TRBJ1-6; TRBD1 matches 9 bases. V lost 5 bases to trimming and J lost 9 bases; unmatched junction nucleotides: 3. The CDR3 has 13 amino acids. Germline CDR1 and CDR2: SGHNT and YYREEE (reference sequence).

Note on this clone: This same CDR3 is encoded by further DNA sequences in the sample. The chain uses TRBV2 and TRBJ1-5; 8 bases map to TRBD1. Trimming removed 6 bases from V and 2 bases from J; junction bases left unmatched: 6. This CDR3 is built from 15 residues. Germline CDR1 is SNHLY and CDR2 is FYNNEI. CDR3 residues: CASRGDRGGNQPQHF. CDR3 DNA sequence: TGTGCCAGCAGGGGCGACAGGGGCGGCAATCAGCCCCAGCATTTT.

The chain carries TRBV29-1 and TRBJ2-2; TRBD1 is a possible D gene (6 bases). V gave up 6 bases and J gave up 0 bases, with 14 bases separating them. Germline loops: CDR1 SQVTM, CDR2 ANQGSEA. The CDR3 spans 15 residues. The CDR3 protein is CSVPRQATNTGELFF. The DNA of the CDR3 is TGCAGCGTACCCAGACAGGCGACGAACACCGGGGAGCTGTTTTTT.

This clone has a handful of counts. The CDR3 DNA reads TGCAGTGCTAGTTTGCGGGTGGTCAATGAGCAGTTCTTC. Translation: CSASLRVVNEQFF. The V call is TRBV20-1, the J call TRBJ2-1, with D possibly matching TRBD2 (5 bases). Germline V gives CDR1 DFQATT, CDR2 SNEGSKA (reference sequence). Trimming removed 3 bases from V and 6 bases from J, with 12 bases in between. The CDR3 length is 13 residues.

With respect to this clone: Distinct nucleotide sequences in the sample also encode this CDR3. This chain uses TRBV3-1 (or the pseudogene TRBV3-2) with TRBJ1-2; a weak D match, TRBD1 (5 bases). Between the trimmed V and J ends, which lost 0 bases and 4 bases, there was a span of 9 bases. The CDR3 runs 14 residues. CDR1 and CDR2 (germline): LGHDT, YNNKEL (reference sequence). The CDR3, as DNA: TGTGCCAGCAGCCAAGATACAGGCACCTATGGCTACACCTTC. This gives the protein CASSQDTGTYGYTF.

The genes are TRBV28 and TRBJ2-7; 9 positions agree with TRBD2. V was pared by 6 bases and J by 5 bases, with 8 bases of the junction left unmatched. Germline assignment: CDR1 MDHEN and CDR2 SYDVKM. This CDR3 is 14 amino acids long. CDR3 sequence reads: CASRRAGGIDEQYF. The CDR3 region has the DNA TGTGCCAGCAGGCGAGCGGGAGGAATCGACGAGCAGTACTTC.

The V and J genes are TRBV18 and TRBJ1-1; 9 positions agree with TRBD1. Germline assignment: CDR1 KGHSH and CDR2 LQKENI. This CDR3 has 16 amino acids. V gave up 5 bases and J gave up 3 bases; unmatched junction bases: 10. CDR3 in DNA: TGTGCCAGCTCATTCGGACAGGGGTTTAAGTACACTGAAGCTTTCTTT. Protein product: CASSFGQGFKYTEAFF.

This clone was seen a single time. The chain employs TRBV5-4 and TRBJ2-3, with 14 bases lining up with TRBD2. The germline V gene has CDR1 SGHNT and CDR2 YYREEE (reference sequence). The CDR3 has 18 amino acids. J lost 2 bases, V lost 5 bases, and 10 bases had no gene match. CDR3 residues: CASRPETSGRGNTDTQYF. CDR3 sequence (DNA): TGTGCCAGCAGACCTGAGACTAGCGGGAGGGGTAACACAGATACGCAGTATTTT. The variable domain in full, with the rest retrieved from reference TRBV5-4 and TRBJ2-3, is ETGVTQSPTHLIKTRGQQVTLRCSSQSGHNTVSWYQQALGQGPQFIFQYYREEENGRGNFPPRFSGLQFPNYSSELNVNALELDDSALYLCASRPETSGRGNTDTQYFGPGTRLTVL.

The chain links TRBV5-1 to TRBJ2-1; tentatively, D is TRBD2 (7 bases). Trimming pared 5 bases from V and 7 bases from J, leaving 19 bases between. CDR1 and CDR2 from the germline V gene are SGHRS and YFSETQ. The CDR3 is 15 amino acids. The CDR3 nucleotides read TGCGCCAGCAGTTGGGGGGCTAGCGGATCGAATGAGCAGTTCTTC. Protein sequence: CASSWGASGSNEQFF. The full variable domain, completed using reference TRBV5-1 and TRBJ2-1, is KAGVTQTPRYLIKTRGQQVTLSCSPISGHRSVSWYQQTPGQGLQFLFEYFSETQRNKGNFPGRFSGRQFSNSRSEMNVSTLELGDSALYLCASSWGASGSNEQFFGPGTRLTVL.

This chain's CDR3 is CASAKQEFAYNSPLHF. CDR3 nucleotide sequence: TGTGCCAGCGCCAAACAGGAGTTCGCTTATAATTCACCCCTCCACTTT. This chain uses TRBV5-6 with TRBJ1-6, with D possibly being TRBD1 (5 bases). The CDR3 loop spans 16 amino acids. The V end lost 7 bases, the J end lost 4 bases, and 18 bases lay between the germline ends. Looked up from germline, CDR1 is SGHDT and CDR2 is YYEEEE.

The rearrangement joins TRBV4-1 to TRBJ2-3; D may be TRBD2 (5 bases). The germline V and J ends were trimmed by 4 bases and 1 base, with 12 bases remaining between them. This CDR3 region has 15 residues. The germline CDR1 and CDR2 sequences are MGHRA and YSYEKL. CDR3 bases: TGCGCCAGCAGCCTTGCAGCGGCGGGCACAGATACGCAGTATTTT. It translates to CASSLAAAGTDTQYF.

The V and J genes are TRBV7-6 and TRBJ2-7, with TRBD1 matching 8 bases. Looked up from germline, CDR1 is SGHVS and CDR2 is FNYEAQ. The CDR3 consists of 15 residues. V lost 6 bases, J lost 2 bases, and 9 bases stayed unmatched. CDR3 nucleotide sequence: TGTGCCAGCAGTTCGTTAGGGACAGGCCCCTACGAGCAGTACTTC. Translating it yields CASSSLGTGPYEQYF.

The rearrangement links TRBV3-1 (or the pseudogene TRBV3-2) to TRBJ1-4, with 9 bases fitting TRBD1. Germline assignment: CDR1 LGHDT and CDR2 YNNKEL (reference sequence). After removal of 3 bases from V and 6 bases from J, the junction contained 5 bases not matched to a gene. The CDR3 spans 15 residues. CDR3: CASSQHTGGDEKLFF. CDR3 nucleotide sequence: TGTGCCAGCAGCCAGCACACAGGGGGCGATGAAAAACTGTTTTTT.

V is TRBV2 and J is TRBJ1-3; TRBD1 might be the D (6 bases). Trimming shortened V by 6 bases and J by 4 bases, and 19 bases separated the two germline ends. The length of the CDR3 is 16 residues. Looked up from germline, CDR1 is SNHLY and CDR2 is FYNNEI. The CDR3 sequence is CASRRQSLQGGNTIYF. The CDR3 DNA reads TGTGCCAGCAGAAGACAAAGCTTACAGGGAGGAAACACCATATATTTT.

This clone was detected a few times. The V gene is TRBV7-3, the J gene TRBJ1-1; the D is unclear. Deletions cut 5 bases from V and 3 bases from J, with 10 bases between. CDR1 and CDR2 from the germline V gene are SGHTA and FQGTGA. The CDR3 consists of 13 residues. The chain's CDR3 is CASSAEHHTEAFF. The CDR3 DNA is TGTGCCAGCAGCGCCGAACACCACACTGAAGCTTTCTTT.